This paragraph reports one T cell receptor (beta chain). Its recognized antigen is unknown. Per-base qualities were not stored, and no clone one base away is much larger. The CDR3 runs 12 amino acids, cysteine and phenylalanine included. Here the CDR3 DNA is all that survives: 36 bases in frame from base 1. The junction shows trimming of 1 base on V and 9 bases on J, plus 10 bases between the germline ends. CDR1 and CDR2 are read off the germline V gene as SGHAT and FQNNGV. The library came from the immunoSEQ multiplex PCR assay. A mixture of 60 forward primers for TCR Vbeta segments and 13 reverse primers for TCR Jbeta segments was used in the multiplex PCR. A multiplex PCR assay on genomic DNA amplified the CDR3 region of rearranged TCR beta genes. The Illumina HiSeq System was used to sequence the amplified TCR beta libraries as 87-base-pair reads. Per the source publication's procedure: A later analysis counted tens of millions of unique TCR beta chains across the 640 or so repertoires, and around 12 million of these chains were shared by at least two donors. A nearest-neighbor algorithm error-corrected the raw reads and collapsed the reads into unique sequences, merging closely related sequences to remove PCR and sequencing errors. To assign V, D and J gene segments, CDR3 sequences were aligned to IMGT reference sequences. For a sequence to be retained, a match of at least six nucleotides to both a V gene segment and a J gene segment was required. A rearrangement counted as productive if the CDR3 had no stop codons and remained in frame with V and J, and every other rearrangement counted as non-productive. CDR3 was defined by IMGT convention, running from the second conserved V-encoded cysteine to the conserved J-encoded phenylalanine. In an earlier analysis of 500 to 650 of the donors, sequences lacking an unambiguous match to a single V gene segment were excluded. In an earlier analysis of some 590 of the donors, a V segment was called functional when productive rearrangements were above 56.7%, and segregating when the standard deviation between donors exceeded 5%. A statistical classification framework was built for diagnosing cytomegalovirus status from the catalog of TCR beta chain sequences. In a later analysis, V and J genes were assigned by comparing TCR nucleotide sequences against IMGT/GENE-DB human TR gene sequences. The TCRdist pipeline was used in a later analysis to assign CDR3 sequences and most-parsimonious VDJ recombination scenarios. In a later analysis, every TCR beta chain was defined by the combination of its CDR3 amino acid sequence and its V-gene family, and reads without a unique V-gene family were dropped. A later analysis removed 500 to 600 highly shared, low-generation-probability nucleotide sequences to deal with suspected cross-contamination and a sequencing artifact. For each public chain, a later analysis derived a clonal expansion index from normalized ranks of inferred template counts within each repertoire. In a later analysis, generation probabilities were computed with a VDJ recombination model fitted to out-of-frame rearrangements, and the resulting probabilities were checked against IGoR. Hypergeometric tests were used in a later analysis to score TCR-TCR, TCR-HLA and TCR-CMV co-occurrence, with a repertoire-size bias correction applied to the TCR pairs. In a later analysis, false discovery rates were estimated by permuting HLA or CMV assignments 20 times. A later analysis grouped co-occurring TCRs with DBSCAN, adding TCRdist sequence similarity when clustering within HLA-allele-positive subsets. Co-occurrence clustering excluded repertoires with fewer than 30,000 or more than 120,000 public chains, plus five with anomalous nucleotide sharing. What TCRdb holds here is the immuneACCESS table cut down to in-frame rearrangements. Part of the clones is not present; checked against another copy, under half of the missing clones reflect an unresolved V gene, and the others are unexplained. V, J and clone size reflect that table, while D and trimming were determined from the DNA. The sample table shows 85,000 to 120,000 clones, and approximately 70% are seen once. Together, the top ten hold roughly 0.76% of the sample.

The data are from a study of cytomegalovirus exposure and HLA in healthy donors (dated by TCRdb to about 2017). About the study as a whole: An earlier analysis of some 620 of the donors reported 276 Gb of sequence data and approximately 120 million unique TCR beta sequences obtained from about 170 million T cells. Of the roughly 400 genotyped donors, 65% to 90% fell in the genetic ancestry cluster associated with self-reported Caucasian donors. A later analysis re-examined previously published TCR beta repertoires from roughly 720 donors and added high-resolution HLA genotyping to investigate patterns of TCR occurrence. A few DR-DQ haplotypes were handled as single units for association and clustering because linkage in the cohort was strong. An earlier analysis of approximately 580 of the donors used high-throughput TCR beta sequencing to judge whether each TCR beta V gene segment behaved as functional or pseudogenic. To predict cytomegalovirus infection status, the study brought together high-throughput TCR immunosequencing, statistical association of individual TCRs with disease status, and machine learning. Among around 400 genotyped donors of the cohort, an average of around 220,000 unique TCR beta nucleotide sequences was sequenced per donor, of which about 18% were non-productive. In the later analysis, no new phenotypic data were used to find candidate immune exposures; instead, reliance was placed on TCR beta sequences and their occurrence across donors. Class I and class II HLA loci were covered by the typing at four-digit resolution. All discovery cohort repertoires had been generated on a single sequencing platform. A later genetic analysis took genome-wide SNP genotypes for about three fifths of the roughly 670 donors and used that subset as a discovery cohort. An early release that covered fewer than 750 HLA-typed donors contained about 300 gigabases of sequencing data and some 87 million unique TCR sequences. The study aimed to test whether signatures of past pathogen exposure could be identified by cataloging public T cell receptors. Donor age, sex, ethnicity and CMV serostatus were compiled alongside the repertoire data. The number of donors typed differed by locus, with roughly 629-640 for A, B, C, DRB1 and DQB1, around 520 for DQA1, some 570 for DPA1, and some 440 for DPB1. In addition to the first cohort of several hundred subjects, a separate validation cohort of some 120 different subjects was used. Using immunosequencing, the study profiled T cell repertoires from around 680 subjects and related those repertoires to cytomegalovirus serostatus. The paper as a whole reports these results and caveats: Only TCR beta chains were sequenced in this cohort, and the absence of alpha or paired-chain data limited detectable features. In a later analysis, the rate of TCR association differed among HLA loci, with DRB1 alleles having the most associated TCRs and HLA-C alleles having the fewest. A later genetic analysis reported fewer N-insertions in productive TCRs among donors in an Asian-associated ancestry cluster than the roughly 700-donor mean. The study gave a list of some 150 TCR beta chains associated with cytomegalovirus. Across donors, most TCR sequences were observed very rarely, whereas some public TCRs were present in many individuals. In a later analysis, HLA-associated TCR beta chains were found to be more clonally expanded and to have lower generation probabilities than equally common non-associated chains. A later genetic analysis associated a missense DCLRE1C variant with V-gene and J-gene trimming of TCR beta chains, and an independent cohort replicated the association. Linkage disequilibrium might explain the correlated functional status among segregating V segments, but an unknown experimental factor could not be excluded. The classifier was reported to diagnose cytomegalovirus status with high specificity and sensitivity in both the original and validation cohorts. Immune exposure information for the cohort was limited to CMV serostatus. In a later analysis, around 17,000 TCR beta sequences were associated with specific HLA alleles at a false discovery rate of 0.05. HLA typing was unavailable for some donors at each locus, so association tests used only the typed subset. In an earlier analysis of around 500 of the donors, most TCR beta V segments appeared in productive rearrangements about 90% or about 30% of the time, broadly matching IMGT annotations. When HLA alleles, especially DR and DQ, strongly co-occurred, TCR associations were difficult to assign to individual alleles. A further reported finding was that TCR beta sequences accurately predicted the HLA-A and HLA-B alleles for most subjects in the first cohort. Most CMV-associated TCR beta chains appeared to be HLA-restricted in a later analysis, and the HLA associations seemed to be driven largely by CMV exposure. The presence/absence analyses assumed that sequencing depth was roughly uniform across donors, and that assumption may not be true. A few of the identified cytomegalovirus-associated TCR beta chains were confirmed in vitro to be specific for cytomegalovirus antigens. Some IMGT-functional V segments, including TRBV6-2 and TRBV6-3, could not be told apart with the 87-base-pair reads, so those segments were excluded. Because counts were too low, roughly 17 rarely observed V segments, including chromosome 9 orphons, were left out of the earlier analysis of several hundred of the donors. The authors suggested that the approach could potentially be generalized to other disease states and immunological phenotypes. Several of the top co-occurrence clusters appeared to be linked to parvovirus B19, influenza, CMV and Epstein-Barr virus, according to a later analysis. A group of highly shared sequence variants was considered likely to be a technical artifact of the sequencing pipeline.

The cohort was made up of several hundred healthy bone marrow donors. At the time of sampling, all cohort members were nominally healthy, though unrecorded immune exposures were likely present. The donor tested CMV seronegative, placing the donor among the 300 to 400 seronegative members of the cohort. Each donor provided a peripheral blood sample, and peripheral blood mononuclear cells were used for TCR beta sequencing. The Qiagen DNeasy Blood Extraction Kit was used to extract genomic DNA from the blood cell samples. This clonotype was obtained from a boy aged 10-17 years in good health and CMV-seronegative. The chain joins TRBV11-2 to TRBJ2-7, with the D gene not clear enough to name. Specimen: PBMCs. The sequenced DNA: TGTGCCAGCAGCTTAGCCGGTTCGGGGCAGTACTTC. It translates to CASSLAGSGQYF.